This T cell receptor beta chain derives from a study of shared clonotypes between healthy human individuals. Study overall: CD4 naive and memory got three plates each, CD8 naive two, CD8 memory one. Findings and caveats of the study: Naive subsets usually exceeded memory subsets in estimated richness.

This table comes from immunoSEQ multiplex PCR, and its TCRdb copy is limited to in-frame clones, with some not included. The table lists around 1.1 million clones, about 80% of them singletons. CDR1 MGHDK and CDR2 SYGVNS come from the germline V gene. The V segment lost 7 bases and the J segment 6 bases; nucleotides outside the gene matches: 16. The CDR3 is 17 amino acids. As regards this clone: What it binds is unknown.

The sequencing input was memory CD4+ T cells from PBMCs. Described subset: CD45RA-negative fraction. The chain recombines TRBV25-1 with TRBJ1-2; TRBD1 matches 11 bases. The clonotype was recovered from a man younger than 35 in good health. Some clones in this sample may be carry-over from other donors' samples. The CDR3 DNA reads as TGTGCCAGCACCCCCTCCGGGACAGGGGGGGTTTTCGATGGCTACACCTTC. Translated, it gives CASTPSGTGGVFDGYTF.